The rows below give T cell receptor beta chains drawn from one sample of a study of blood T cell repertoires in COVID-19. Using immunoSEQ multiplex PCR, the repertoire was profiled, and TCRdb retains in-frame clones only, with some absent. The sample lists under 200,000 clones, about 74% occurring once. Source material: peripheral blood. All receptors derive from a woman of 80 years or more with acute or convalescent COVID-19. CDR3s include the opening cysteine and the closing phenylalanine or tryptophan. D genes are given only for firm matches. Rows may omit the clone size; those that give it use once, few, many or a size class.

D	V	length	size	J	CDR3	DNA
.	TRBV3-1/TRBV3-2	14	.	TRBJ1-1	CASSQDGENTEAFF	TGTGCCAGCAGCCAAGATGGAGAGAACACTGAAGCTTTCTTT
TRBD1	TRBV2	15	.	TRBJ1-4	CASQRVTGGNEKLFF	TGTGCCAGCCAGCGAGTGACAGGGGGAAATGAAAAACTGTTTTTT
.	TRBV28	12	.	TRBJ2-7	CASTSSTLEQYF	TGTGCCAGCACTAGCAGTACTTTAGAGCAGTACTTC
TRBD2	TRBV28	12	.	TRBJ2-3	CASSLAGGPPYF	TGTGCCAGCAGTCTAGCGGGAGGGCCTCCGTATTTT
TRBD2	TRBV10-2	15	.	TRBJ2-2	CASTLAGEGAGELFF	TGCGCCAGCACCTTAGCGGGAGAAGGTGCCGGGGAGCTGTTTTTT
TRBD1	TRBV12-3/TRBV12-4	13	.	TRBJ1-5	CASSIDRGQPQHF	TGTGCCAGCAGTATCGACAGGGGTCAGCCCCAGCATTTT
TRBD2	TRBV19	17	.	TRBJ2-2	CASSLGLAGWEGGELFF	TGTGCCAGTAGTTTGGGACTAGCGGGATGGGAAGGCGGGGAGCTGTTTTTT
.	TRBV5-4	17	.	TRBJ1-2	CASTTIPGPGLGYGYTF	TGTGCCAGCACAACGATACCGGGACCGGGACTCGGGTATGGCTACACCTTC
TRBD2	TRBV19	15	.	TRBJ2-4	CASSISGNVGNIQYF	TGTGCCAGTAGTATTAGCGGGAACGTGGGGAACATTCAGTACTTC
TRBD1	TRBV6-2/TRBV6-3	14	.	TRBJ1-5	CASSRDSSNQPQHF	TGTGCCAGCAGTAGGGACAGCAGCAATCAGCCCCAGCATTTT
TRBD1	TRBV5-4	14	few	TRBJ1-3	CASSATGYGNTIYF	TGTGCCAGCAGCGCGACAGGGTATGGAAACACCATATATTTT
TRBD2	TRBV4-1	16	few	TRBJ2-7	CASSQEWLAGVPGQYF	TGCGCCAGCAGCCAAGAGTGGCTAGCGGGAGTCCCGGGGCAGTACTTC
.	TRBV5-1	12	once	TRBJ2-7	CASSLFSYEQYF	TGCGCCAGCAGCTTATTTAGCTACGAGCAGTACTTC
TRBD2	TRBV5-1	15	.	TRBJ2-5	CASSLGAGGEETQYF	TGCGCCAGCAGCTTGGGTGCGGGAGGGGAAGAGACCCAGTACTTC
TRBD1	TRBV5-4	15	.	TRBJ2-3	CASSTRTGKTDTQYF	TGTGCCAGCAGCACCCGGACAGGGAAGACAGATACGCAGTATTTT
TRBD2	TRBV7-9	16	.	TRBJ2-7	CASSLLAGLAGGGLHF	TGTGCCAGCAGCTTACTCGCGGGACTAGCGGGAGGGGGGCTGCACTTC